The following is a T cell receptor (beta chain) sequence with its context. Profiling relied on immunoSEQ multiplex PCR, and the TCRdb table lists in-frame clones only, not all of them. The sample has 90,000 to 95,000 clones, approximately 94% seen once. This entry belongs to a study of T cell changes during pregnancy in multiple sclerosis. This TCR derives from a female donor with multiple sclerosis, enrolled in a pregnancy study. The source material was peripheral blood, sampled in the third trimester of pregnancy.

The CDR3 reads CASSVGGQGRADTQYF. In nucleotides, the CDR3 is TGTGCCAGCAGCGTAGGTGGACAGGGGAGGGCAGATACGCAGTATTTT. The rearrangement links TRBV9 to TRBJ2-3, with TRBD1 identical over 9 bases. The CDR3 consists of 16 residues. Germline loops: CDR1 SGDLS, CDR2 YYNGEE. Trimming took 0 bases from V and 4 from J; bases not matched to a gene: 6.